The 11 T cell receptor beta chains below all came from one sample that was sequenced in a study of radiotherapy plus CTLA-4 blockade in lung cancer. Data came from immunoSEQ multiplex PCR; TCRdb stores just in-frame clones and leaves some out. The table has about 59,000 clones, under 75% seen once. Sequencing used peripheral blood, obtained from a patient treated with radiotherapy plus ipilimumab. All receptors derive from a human donor with non-small cell lung cancer whose response to radiotherapy plus ipilimumab could not be evaluated.

Only one count was recorded for this clone. The V gene is TRBV6-4, the J gene TRBJ2-7; weak D call: TRBD1 (5 bases). CDR1 and CDR2 (germline): MRHNA, SNTAGT. V lost 8 bases to trimming and J lost 3 bases, with 17 bases between them. The CDR3 spans 14 residues. The CDR3 nucleotides read TGTGCCAGCTCCCTAATGACAGTGGACTACGAGCAGTACTTC. This sequence encodes CASSLMTVDYEQYF.

The genes are TRBV5-6 and TRBJ1-2; D might be TRBD1 (5 bases). This CDR3 spans 13 amino acids. V lost 6 bases to trimming and J lost 8 bases, with 17 bases between them. Germline V gives CDR1 SGHDT, CDR2 YYEEEE. The CDR3 loop is CASTSAGLAGYTF. CDR3 DNA: TGTGCCAGCACCTCAGCGGGGCTTGCCGGCTACACCTTC.

The V call is TRBV9, the J call TRBJ2-4; TRBD1 matches 8 bases. Germline V CDR1 and CDR2: SGDLS, YYNGEE. The V and J ends lost 3 bases and 7 bases, in that order; junction bases with no gene match: 0. This CDR3 has 12 residues. The CDR3 reads CASSGTGNIQYF. CDR3 nucleotide sequence: TGTGCCAGCAGCGGGACAGGGAACATTCAGTACTTC.

This clone was observed a handful of times. The J gene is TRBJ2-2, the V gene TRBV9; a weak D match, TRBD1 (6 bases). CDR1 SGDLS and CDR2 YYNGEE come from the germline V gene. There are 15 residues in the CDR3. V dropped 0 bases and J dropped 6 bases, with 12 bases sitting between them. The CDR3: CASSVEGRTAGELFF. The CDR3 nucleotides read TGTGCCAGCAGCGTAGAGGGCAGGACAGCCGGGGAGCTGTTTTTT.

The CDR3 loop is CASSFSSGTGELFF. CDR3 nucleotides: TGTGCCAGCAGCTTCTCCAGCGGCACCGGGGAGCTGTTTTTT. This chain connects TRBV13 to TRBJ2-2; D might be TRBD2 (5 bases). The CDR3 has 14 residues. Looked up from germline, CDR1 is PRHDT and CDR2 is FYEKMQ (reference sequence). V was trimmed by 3 bases and J by 4 bases, leaving 9 bases between them.

This chain uses TRBV11-3 with TRBJ2-2; a weak D match, TRBD2 (5 bases). V was pared by 3 bases and J by 2 bases, with 10 bases between. This CDR3 has 15 residues. Germline-derived CDR1 and CDR2 are SGHNT and YENEEA. The CDR3 DNA reads as TGTGCCAGCAGCTTTAGCGCCTTAAACACCGGGGAGCTGTTTTTT. As protein: CASSFSALNTGELFF.

The rearrangement joins TRBV7-3 to TRBJ2-3; 9 bases are shared with TRBD2. After removal of 1 base from V and 4 bases from J, the junction contained 3 bases not matched to a gene. The CDR3 has 15 residues. Germline assignment: CDR1 SGHTA and CDR2 FQGTGA. For the CDR3, the DNA is TGTGCCAGCAGCTTAATTAGCGGGGGCCCAGATACGCAGTATTTT. This encodes CASSLISGGPDTQYF.

The chain employs TRBV4-3 and TRBJ2-1; 12 bases agree with TRBD2. In germline, CDR1 is LGHNA, CDR2 YSLEER. Trimming cost V 3 bases and J 15 bases; bases outside gene matches: 9. The CDR3 covers 14 residues. CDR3 protein: CASSQARTSGNLFF. CDR3 sequence (DNA): TGCGCCAGCAGCCAGGCTCGGACTAGCGGGAATCTGTTCTTC.

This chain uses TRBV5-4 with TRBJ2-7; a possible D gene is TRBD1 (5 bases). The length of the CDR3 is 15 residues. The germline V and J ends were trimmed by 0 bases and 1 base, with 11 bases remaining between them. Germline-derived CDR1 and CDR2 are SGHNT and YYREEE (reference sequence). Here the CDR3 DNA reads TGTGCCAGCAGCTTGGGCAGGGATGGATCCTACGAGCAGTACTTC. Encoded protein: CASSLGRDGSYEQYF.

This chain connects TRBV19 to TRBJ2-3, with 7 bases identical to TRBD1. The V segment lost 5 bases and the J segment 0 bases; nucleotides outside the gene matches: 5. Germline CDR1 reads LNHDA; CDR2 reads SQIVND (reference sequence). This CDR3 has 15 amino acids. The CDR3: CASSHRGYSTDTQYF. The CDR3 region has the DNA TGTGCCAGTAGTCACAGGGGTTATAGCACAGATACGCAGTATTTT.

The chain carries TRBV2 and TRBJ2-7, with D unresolved. Germline CDR1 is SNHLY and CDR2 is FYNNEI. CDR3 length: 11 residues. Trimming removed 6 bases at V and 2 bases at J, with 5 bases between. This chain's CDR3 is CASRAAYEQYF. The DNA for the CDR3 is TGTGCCAGCAGGGCTGCCTACGAGCAGTACTTC.